This is a list of T cell receptor beta chains from one sample in a study of CD8 T cells in ankylosing spondylitis. TCRdb recomputed calls from the 5' RACE reads with MiXCR, one row per CDR3 protein. The table lists approximately 520,000 distinct CDR3 sequences, approximately 5% of them singletons. Sequencing was carried out using blood, either unsorted or a sorted T cell fraction (not recorded which). These receptors were taken from a male donor with ankylosing spondylitis. The CDR3 runs from the conserved cysteine through the conserved F or W. A D gene is named only where the DNA matches it firmly. Not every row has a clone size; where given, it reads once, few, many or a size class.

. many TRBJ1-5 TRBV7-2 CASSLAFDRTIQPQHF TGTGCCAGCAGCTTAGCGTTCGACCGAACGATTCAGCCCCAGCATTTT
TRBD2 . TRBJ2-2 TRBV7-2 CASSSSGGARGELFF TGTGCCAGCAGCTCCTCGGGAGGGGCGCGTGGGGAGCTGTTTTTT
TRBD2 many TRBJ2-1 TRBV20-1 CSARAVGGSSYNEQFF TGCAGTGCTAGGGCAGTGGGCGGGAGCTCCTACAATGAGCAGTTCTTC
. . TRBJ2-6 TRBV24-1 CATSDPTRGANVLTF TGTGCCACCAGTGATCCTACTAGGGGGGCCAACGTCCTGACTTTC
TRBD1 many TRBJ2-7 TRBV6-2/TRBV6-3 CASSYSGQGSIKYYEQYF TGTGCCAGCAGTTACTCGGGACAGGGTAGTATCAAATACTACGAGCAGTACTTC
. many TRBJ1-2 TRBV12-3/TRBV12-4 CASSLRNQGQNYGYTF TGTGCCAGCAGTTTACGTAACCAAGGTCAGAACTATGGCTACACCTTC
. many TRBJ2-7 TRBV20-1 CSALRDSTYEQYF TGCAGTGCTCTCCGGGACTCAACCTACGAGCAGTACTTC
TRBD1 many TRBJ2-7 TRBV4-3 CASSHRQGIDYEQYF TGCGCCAGCAGCCACCGACAGGGGATCGACTACGAGCAGTACTTC
. many TRBJ2-5 TRBV20-1 CSARQGTETQYF TGCAGTGCTAGACAGGGGACGGAGACCCAGTACTTC
. many TRBJ1-1 TRBV12-3/TRBV12-4 CASSLNVWNTEAFF TGTGCCAGCAGTTTGAACGTATGGAACACTGAAGCTTTCTTT
. few TRBJ2-5 TRBV6-2/TRBV6-3 CASADGETQYF TGTGCCAGCGCAGATGGAGAGACCCAGTACTTC
. . TRBJ1-1 TRBV3-1 CASKQGWGTEAFF TGTGCCAGCAAACAGGGATGGGGCACTGAAGCTTTCTTT
. . TRBJ2-1 TRBV7-2 CASSLGQINEQFF TGTGCCAGCAGCTTAGGACAGATCAATGAGCAGTTCTTC
TRBD2 many TRBJ2-7 TRBV20-1 CSARTSGKYEQYF TGCAGTGCCCGGACTAGCGGGAAGTACGAGCAGTACTTC
TRBD2 many TRBJ2-7 TRBV28 CASSPTSGGLYEQYF TGTGCCAGCAGTCCGACTAGCGGGGGGCTCTACGAGCAGTACTTC
. few TRBJ1-1 TRBV20-1 CSAVAGNLNTEAFF TGCAGTGCAGTCGCAGGGAACTTGAACACTGAAGCTTTCTTT
. many TRBJ2-3 TRBV20-1 CSAGGQFSTDTQYF TGCAGCGCAGGGGGGCAGTTTAGCACAGATACGCAGTATTTT
. many TRBJ1-1 TRBV7-9 CASSGGHLNTEAFF TGTGCCAGCAGCGGGGGACACCTGAACACTGAAGCTTTCTTT
. many TRBJ1-5 TRBV27 CASSLRERLPQHF TGTGCCAGCAGTTTACGGGAGAGACTGCCCCAGCATTTT
TRBD2 many TRBJ2-7 TRBV6-2/TRBV6-3 CASSYGLGYEQYF TGTGCCAGCAGTTACGGACTAGGGTACGAGCAGTACTTC
. many TRBJ2-3 TRBV7-9 CASTRWGGDTDTQYF TGTGCCAGCACCAGGTGGGGCGGAGACACAGATACGCAGTATTTT
. many TRBJ2-1 TRBV5-6 CASSFRPVGSNEQFF TGTGCCAGCAGCTTTCGGCCAGTCGGGAGCAATGAGCAGTTCTTC
. many TRBJ2-5 TRBV4-1 CASSPHREETQYF TGCGCCAGCAGCCCCCACAGAGAAGAGACCCAGTACTTC
TRBD1 many TRBJ1-2 TRBV29-1 CSVRQGAPYGYTF TGCAGCGTAAGACAGGGGGCCCCCTATGGCTACACCTTC
. many TRBJ1-5 TRBV7-2 CASSPAGQPQHF TGTGCCAGCAGCCCGGCGGGTCAGCCCCAGCATTTT
TRBD2 many TRBJ2-1 TRBV24-1 CATSDFGGISYNEQFF TGTGCCACCAGTGATTTCGGGGGGATCTCCTACAATGAGCAGTTCTTC
. many TRBJ2-1 TRBV7-2 CASSLEGLWPTF TGTGCCAGCAGCTTAGAGGGGCTTTGGCCCACCTTC
TRBD2 . TRBJ2-1 TRBV28 CASSFSGSFRNEQFF TGTGCCAGCAGCTTTAGCGGGAGCTTTCGTAATGAGCAGTTCTTC
. many TRBJ1-2 TRBV4-3 CASSQDVWLRYGYTF TGCGCCAGCAGCCAAGATGTTTGGCTTCGGTATGGCTACACCTTC
. few TRBJ2-4 TRBV29-1 CSVGHRLAKNIQYF TGCAGCGTTGGTCACAGATTAGCCAAAAACATTCAGTACTTC
. few TRBJ2-3 TRBV28 CASSFSRGADTQYF TGTGCCAGCAGTTTTTCCCGGGGCGCAGATACGCAGTATTTT
. many TRBJ2-2 TRBV6-2/TRBV6-3 CASTPVGQNTGELFF TGTGCCAGCACCCCCGTAGGGCAGAACACCGGGGAGCTGTTTTTT
. many TRBJ2-1 TRBV5-1 CASLPGSSPNNEQFF TGCGCCAGCCTCCCCGGGTCCTCGCCAAACAATGAGCAGTTCTTC
. . TRBJ1-1 TRBV7-3 CASSLIPRTSEAFF TGTGCCAGCAGCTTAATTCCCAGAACCTCTGAAGCTTTCTTT
TRBD1 many TRBJ2-5 TRBV5-1 CASARYRGETQYF TGCGCCAGCGCCCGGTACAGGGGAGAGACCCAGTACTTC
TRBD2 many TRBJ2-1 TRBV4-2 CASSQEALAGVSSYNEQFF TGTGCCAGCAGCCAAGAAGCGCTAGCGGGGGTTTCCTCCTACAATGAGCAGTTCTTC
. many TRBJ2-5 TRBV7-9 CASTFGGVLPKETQYF TGTGCCAGCACCTTCGGGGGAGTCCTCCCAAAAGAGACCCAGTACTTC
. many TRBJ2-3 TRBV29-1 CSVEGRQGMTDTQYF TGCAGCGTTGAAGGAAGACAAGGAATGACAGATACGCAGTATTTT
. many TRBJ1-2 TRBV28 CASSSPDRDIPGYTF TGTGCCAGCAGTTCTCCAGACCGGGACATACCCGGCTACACCTTC
TRBD1 many TRBJ1-5 TRBV29-1 CSVSLGDRGQPQHF TGCAGCGTTTCCCTCGGGGACAGGGGTCAGCCCCAGCATTTT
. many TRBJ1-5 TRBV9 CASSVGPGLVFQPQHF TGTGCCAGCAGCGTAGGTCCAGGATTGGTGTTTCAGCCCCAGCATTTT
. many TRBJ2-3 TRBV10-1 CASRDRLADTQYF TGCGCCAGCAGGGACCGACTGGCAGATACGCAGTATTTT
TRBD2 many TRBJ2-7 TRBV7-2 CASSLSGTSGYEQYF TGTGCCAGCAGCTTATCCGGGACTAGCGGTTACGAGCAGTACTTC
. many TRBJ1-1 TRBV29-1 CSVVKGDRVKLFF TGCAGCGTTGTGAAGGGAGACAGAGTGAAGCTTTTCTTT
. many TRBJ1-1 TRBV12-3/TRBV12-4 CASIGAHMNTEAFF TGTGCCAGCATCGGGGCCCACATGAACACTGAAGCTTTCTTT
. many TRBJ1-5 TRBV15 CATSRDRGRGQPQHF TGTGCCACCAGCAGAGATCGGGGTCGAGGGCAGCCCCAGCATTTT
. many TRBJ2-3 TRBV5-1 CASSLDAITDTQYF TGCGCCAGCAGCTTGGACGCCATCACAGATACGCAGTATTTT
TRBD2 many TRBJ2-5 TRBV7-8 CASSLGPSGGEETQYF TGTGCCAGCAGCTTAGGTCCTAGCGGGGGGGAAGAGACCCAGTACTTC
TRBD1 many TRBJ1-1 TRBV12-3/TRBV12-4 CASSLTGVAEAFF TGTGCCAGCAGCTTAACAGGGGTCGCTGAAGCTTTCTTT
. many TRBJ1-5 TRBV7-2 CASSPNREGQPQHF TGTGCCAGCAGCCCTAACAGGGAAGGTCAGCCCCAGCATTTT
. many TRBJ2-2 TRBV6-4 CASSEGKQDTGELFF TGTGCCAGCAGTGAGGGGAAACAGGACACCGGGGAGCTGTTTTTT
. many TRBJ2-1 TRBV29-1 CSVYLREGYNEQFF TGCAGCGTCTACCTGCGGGAAGGATATAATGAGCAGTTCTTC
. once TRBJ2-2 TRBV5-1 CASSLGQKRTGELFF TGCGCCAGCAGCTTGGGGCAGAAGCGCACCGGGGAGCTGTTTTTT
. . TRBJ2-7 TRBV11-1 CASSEQDSTGEQYF TGTGCCAGCAGTGAGCAGGACTCGACGGGGGAGCAGTACTTC
. many TRBJ2-5 TRBV7-9 CASSFGGETQYF TGTGCCAGCAGCTTCGGAGGGGAGACCCAGTACTTC